This is a list of T cell receptor beta chains from one sample in a study of graft-versus-host responses after intestinal transplantation. Sequencing was performed with immunoSEQ multiplex PCR; in TCRdb, only in-frame clones are kept and a portion is missing. The sample lists 50,000 or so clones, 90% to 95% seen once, with about 5.5% in the top ten. The material was PBMCs, obtained 786 days after a first intestinal transplant, on the day of a second. These receptors were collected from a human patient who received an intestinal transplant, so some T cells may come from the graft donor. The CDR3 runs from the conserved cysteine through the conserved F or W. The D gene is left open where the match is weak. Clone size is stated in some rows and not others, as once, few, many or a class when expanded.

>TRBV29-1|-|TRBJ2-5|14|-
TGCAGCGTTGAAAGGTCGGCAGGTAAAGAGACCCAGTACTTC
CSVERSAGKETQYF
>TRBV19|TRBD2|TRBJ2-3|14|-
TGTGCCAGTAGTATGGGACTATCATCATATACGCAGTATTTT
CASSMGLSSYTQYF
>TRBV29-1|TRBD1|TRBJ1-1|13|-
TGCAGCGCCCCAGGAGGGGGCAGTGCTGAAGCTTTCTTT
CSAPGGGSAEAFF
>TRBV18|TRBD2|TRBJ2-1|16|-
TGTGCCAGCTCACCACTAGCGGGGACCCCCTACAATGAGCAGTTCTTC
CASSPLAGTPYNEQFF
>TRBV6-5|-|TRBJ2-7|15|once
TGTGCCAGCAGTTACGACAGGGGAGGGACCTACGAGCAGTACTTC
CASSYDRGGTYEQYF
>TRBV6-5|-|TRBJ2-7|14|-
TGTGCCAGCGGTCCTTCGGGGGGCTTCTACGAGCAGTACTTC
CASGPSGGFYEQYF
>TRBV6-1|TRBD2|TRBJ2-1|15|-
TGTGCCAGCAGTGAGGGTAGCGGGAGCAGAGATGAGCAGTTCTTC
CASSEGSGSRDEQFF
>TRBV2|-|TRBJ2-6|16|-
TGTGCCAGCAGTGATCCCCGAGGGTATGGGGCCAACGTCCTGACTTTC
CASSDPRGYGANVLTF
>TRBV11-2|-|TRBJ2-3|15|-
TGTGCCAGCAGCTTATATCTGGGAAACACAGATACGCAGTATTTT
CASSLYLGNTDTQYF
>TRBV29-1|-|TRBJ1-2|12|-
TGCAGCGTTGCCGAGGGCGCCTATGGCTACACCTTC
CSVAEGAYGYTF
>TRBV5-6|-|TRBJ2-7|13|-
TGTGCCAGCAGCTTGGAAGCGCGCCGGGAGCAGTACTTC
CASSLEARREQYF
>TRBV18|TRBD1|TRBJ2-7|14|-
TGTGCCAGCTCACCGGGACAGGGAACCTACGAGCAGTACTTC
CASSPGQGTYEQYF
>TRBV7-8|TRBD2|TRBJ2-7|15|-
TGTGCCAGCAGCTTGGGAGGGGAGGCCACCTACGAGCAGTACTTC
CASSLGGEATYEQYF
>TRBV30|-|TRBJ2-3|12|-
TGTGCCTGGAGTGTACTCGGAGATACGCAGTATTTT
CAWSVLGDTQYF
>TRBV27|TRBD2|TRBJ2-1|13|-
TGTGCCAGCGGGGGACTAGCGGACAATGAGCAGTTCTTC
CASGGLADNEQFF
>TRBV10-2|TRBD2|TRBJ2-3|15|-
TGCGCCAGCAGGACCGGGACTAGGCCCACAGATACGCAGTATTTT
CASRTGTRPTDTQYF
>TRBV4-1|TRBD2|TRBJ2-7|15|-
TGCGCCAGCAGCCAGGCCTTAGCGGGAGTCTACGAGCAGTACTTC
CASSQALAGVYEQYF
>TRBV28|-|TRBJ1-5|12|once
TGTGCCAGCAGCTCGACAGATCAGCCCCAGCATTTT
CASSSTDQPQHF
>TRBV5-6|-|TRBJ2-5|13|-
TGTGCCAGCAGCTCCGGGGACCAAGAGACCCAGTACTTC
CASSSGDQETQYF
>TRBV19|-|TRBJ1-3|16|-
TGTGCCAGTAGTATAGTTAACATCCCCTCTGGAAACACCATATATTTT
CASSIVNIPSGNTIYF
>TRBV18|-|TRBJ1-1|14|-
TGTGCCAGCTCCCCAGGACAGCGGAACACTGAAGCTTTCTTT
CASSPGQRNTEAFF
>TRBV6-5|-|TRBJ2-1|13|-
TGTGCCAGCAGTTACTTGCGTGGCAATGAGCAGTTCTTC
CASSYLRGNEQFF
>TRBV29-1|-|TRBJ2-2|14|-
TGCAGCGTACTAGGACTCGTGAACACCGGGGAGCTGTTTTTT
CSVLGLVNTGELFF
>TRBV7-9|TRBD2|TRBJ2-1|17|-
TGTGCCAGCAGCTTAGAGGGTTCGGGAGGTCCCATGGATGAGCAGTTCTTC
CASSLEGSGGPMDEQFF
>TRBV4-1|-|TRBJ1-4|20|-
TGCGCCAGCAGCGGCCGGGACCGAAGAACCCTAACCGATTGGGTTGAAAAACTGTTTTTT
CASSGRDRRTLTDWVEKLFF
>TRBV6-5|-|TRBJ2-1|15|-
TGTGCCAGCAGTTACGCCTTAACTAATTACAATGAGCAGTTCTTC
CASSYALTNYNEQFF
>TRBV6-1|-|TRBJ1-4|14|-
TGTGCCAGCAGTGAGTGGGGGGCGGGTGAAAAACTGTTTTTT
CASSEWGAGEKLFF
>TRBV5-1|-|TRBJ1-4|13|-
TGCGCCAGCAGCTCGGGCATGGAGGAAAAACTGTTTTTT
CASSSGMEEKLFF
>TRBV6-5|-|TRBJ2-7|14|-
TGTGCCAGCAGTTACTCGGGGCGGACCTACGAGCAGTACTTC
CASSYSGRTYEQYF
>TRBV6-1|-|TRBJ1-2|14|-
TGTGCCAGCAGTGAAATGGTTGGGTTCTATGGCTACACCTTC
CASSEMVGFYGYTF
>TRBV19|-|TRBJ1-1|13|-
TGTGCCGGATCGGCTCGGGTAGGCACTGAAGCTTTCTTT
CAGSARVGTEAFF